This passage covers 4 T cell receptor beta chains from one sample sequenced in a study of T cell repertoires in cytomegalovirus infection. Their target antigens are unknown. TCRdb called the reads again in MiXCR, with one record for every CDR3 protein. The data show approximately 340,000 distinct CDR3 sequences, 25% to 30% seen once. Sequenced here: cultured PBMCs, sampled from culture after CMV antigen stimulation. The source of these receptors is a human donor in good health (CMV status not recorded). Some clones in this sample may be carry-over from other donors' samples.

This clonotype has only a few counts. The chain joins TRBV7-6 to TRBJ2-1; D possibly uses TRBD1 or TRBD2 (5 bases each). Germline CDR1 is SGHVS and CDR2 is FNYEAQ. Between the trimmed V and J ends, which lost 5 bases and 6 bases, there was a span of 11 bases. CDR3 length: 13 residues. The CDR3 spells CASSQRDVNEQFF. The CDR3 region has the DNA TGTGCCAGCAGCCAAAGGGACGTCAATGAGCAGTTCTTC.

The chain employs TRBV19 and TRBJ1-2, with 7 bases fitting TRBD1. This CDR3 is 15 amino acids long. The junction had 8 bases not matched to a gene; V was cut back by 5 bases and J by 2 bases. CDR1 LNHDA and CDR2 SQIVND come from the germline V gene (reference sequence). The CDR3 region has the DNA TGTGCCAGTAGTGCGGGACAGAACCTCAACTATGGCTACACCTTC. It yields the protein CASSAGQNLNYGYTF.

This clonotype was observed a handful of times. The rearrangement uses TRBV10-3 and TRBJ2-3; 7 nucleotides match TRBD2. The germline gives CDR1 ENHRY, CDR2 SYGVKD. There are 15 residues in the CDR3. Trimming at V came to 8 bases and at J to 3 bases, leaving 11 bases not matched to a gene. The CDR3 loop is CAIGRKRGKTDTQYF. The CDR3 DNA sequence: TGTGCCATCGGTCGGAAGCGGGGAAAGACAGATACGCAGTATTTT.

The V and J genes are TRBV4-1 and TRBJ2-1, with 8 bases fitting TRBD2. Trimming took 4 bases from V and 8 from J; bases not matched to a gene: 7. This CDR3 has 14 amino acids. CDR1 and CDR2 (germline): MGHRA, YSYEKL. This CDR3 reads CASSPRGLVYEQFF. The CDR3 coding sequence is TGCGCCAGCAGCCCCAGGGGACTAGTCTATGAGCAGTTCTTC.